A single sample gave rise to the 32 T cell receptor beta chains below, sequenced in a study of T-cell memory formation after mild COVID-19 (dated by TCRdb to the early 2020s). The protocol used for the library was 5' RACE. TCRdb lists the instrument as Illumina NovaSeq 6000. Using fastp trimming at Q25 and MiXCR clonotype assembly, TCRdb reanalyzed the public sequencing data and kept in-frame beta chains. Rows with a matching CDR3 protein are joined into one entry that keeps the most common DNA and genes. The sample has a few hundred thousand distinct CDR3 sequences on record, 15% to 20% of them singletons. 22% of the sample comes from the top ten. The sequencing input was PBMCs or a T cell subset sorted from them (not recorded which). These receptors all stem from a man younger than 30 who had mild COVID-19 (a few samples of this study predate the infection). The sample titles of this study are shuffled in the database, so cell type and time point are left out; the donor was told from shared clones.

Only a few counts were recorded for this clonotype. V usage is TRBV20-1 and J usage is TRBJ2-5, with TRBD1 as a possible D gene (6 bases). V lost 6 bases, J lost 3 bases, and 17 bases lay in between. Germline V gene data show CDR1 as DFQATT and CDR2 as SNEGSKA (reference sequence). The CDR3 spans 14 residues. CDR3 sequence: CSAETGTLEETQYF. CDR3 DNA sequence: TGCAGTGCGGAGACCGGGACACTCGAAGAGACCCAGTACTTC.

V gene TRBV3-1 combines with J gene TRBJ1-2; D is uncertain. The CDR3 is 15 residues long. CDR1 and CDR2 from the germline V gene are LGHDT and YNNKEL (reference sequence). Trimming stripped 1 base from V and 4 bases from J, with 13 bases between. The CDR3 DNA follows: TGTGCCAGCAGCCAAGGTGCGGGTTACGGCTATGGCTACACCTTC. This codes for CASSQGAGYGYGYTF. The variable domain in full, completed from reference TRBV3-1 and TRBJ1-2, reads DTAVSQTPKYLVTQMGNDKSIKCEQNLGHDTMYWYKQDSKKFLKIMFSYNNKELIINETVPNRFSPKSPDKAHLNLHINSLELGDSAVYFCASSQGAGYGYGYTFGSGTRLTVV.

J is TRBJ1-6 and V is TRBV2; 8 nucleotides line up with TRBD1. The CDR3 sequence is 17 residues long. Germline trimming cut 0 bases from V and 3 bases from J; bases unmatched to any gene: 4. The germline V gene has CDR1 SNHLY and CDR2 FYNNEI. The CDR3 reads CASSEAPGQVYNSPLHF. Here the CDR3 DNA reads TGTGCCAGCAGTGAAGCACCGGGACAGGTCTATAATTCACCCCTCCACTTT.

V usage is TRBV7-9 and J usage is TRBJ1-5; 7 nucleotides line up with TRBD1. CDR1 and CDR2 (germline): SEHNR, FQNEAQ (reference sequence). This CDR3 spans 15 amino acids. V gave up 1 base and J gave up 4 bases; unmatched junction bases: 4. CDR3 in DNA: TGTGCCAGCAGCTTAGGACAGGGCGAAAATCAGCCCCAGCATTTT. Translating gives CASSLGQGENQPQHF.

V usage is TRBV6-2 or TRBV6-3 and J usage is TRBJ2-1; D might be TRBD1 or TRBD2, each matching 5 bases. CDR1 and CDR2 (germline): MNHEY, SVGEGT. This CDR3 contains 15 residues. V was cut by 5 bases and J by 3 bases, with 14 bases left in between. The DNA of the CDR3 is TGTGCCAGCAGTCCCCTGGGACGCGGCTACAATGAGCAGTTCTTC. Translated: CASSPLGRGYNEQFF.

This clonotype came up a few times. V is TRBV5-1 and J is TRBJ1-2; D not certain. V lost 0 bases and J lost 6, with 6 bases in between. Germline loops: CDR1 SGHRS, CDR2 YFSETQ. This CDR3 comprises 12 residues. The CDR3 protein is CASSLEANGYTF. The CDR3 coding sequence is TGCGCCAGCAGCTTGGAGGCTAATGGCTACACCTTC. Using reference TRBV5-1 and TRBJ1-2 for the parts outside the CDR3, the full variable domain is KAGVTQTPRYLIKTRGQQVTLSCSPISGHRSVSWYQQTPGQGLQFLFEYFSETQRNKGNFPGRFSGRQFSNSRSEMNVSTLELGDSALYLCASSLEANGYTFGSGTRLTVV.

Only a few counts were recorded for this clonotype. This chain joins TRBV9 and TRBJ2-3, with no clear D. CDR1 SGDLS and CDR2 YYNGEE come from the germline V gene. V lost 0 bases to trimming and J lost 0 bases, with 8 bases between them. The CDR3 runs 15 residues. The CDR3 spells CASSVVADSTDTQYF. DNA for the CDR3: TGTGCCAGCAGCGTAGTCGCGGATAGCACAGATACGCAGTATTTT.

This clonotype showed up just a few times. V usage is TRBV2 and J usage is TRBJ1-2; 8 bases are shared with TRBD1. Per the germline V gene, CDR1 is SNHLY and CDR2 is FYNNEI. The CDR3 extends over 14 amino acids. V shed 11 bases and J 7 bases; nucleotides not matched to a gene: 15. Written as DNA, the CDR3 is TGTGCCTCGACCGAATGGACAGGGAATAGTGGCTACACCTTC. The encoded protein is CASTEWTGNSGYTF.

This clonotype has ten or more counts. V usage is TRBV4-3 and J usage is TRBJ1-2; a possible D gene is TRBD1 (5 bases). The CDR3 extends over 15 amino acids. V gave up 4 bases and J gave up 4 bases, with 16 bases separating them. Looked up from germline, CDR1 is LGHNA and CDR2 is YSLEER. The CDR3 protein is CASSRKPDGAYGYTF. DNA for the CDR3: TGCGCCAGCAGCCGGAAACCTGACGGGGCCTATGGCTACACCTTC.

The chain recombines TRBV25-1 with TRBJ2-5, with 9 bases that match TRBD2. This CDR3 region has 15 residues. The trim removed 8 bases at V and 3 bases at J, leaving 10 bases unmatched. Germline values: CDR1 MGHDK, CDR2 SYGVNS. The DNA of the CDR3 is TGTGCCAGCTCCCCCGGCCAGCGGGGGGAAGAGACCCAGTACTTC. It specifies CASSPGQRGEETQYF. Full variable domain (missing parts from reference TRBV25-1 and TRBJ2-5): EADIYQTPRYLVIGTGKKITLECSQTMGHDKMYWYQQDPGMELHLIHYSYGVNSTEKGDLSSESTVSRIRTEHFPLTLESARPSHTSQYLCASSPGQRGEETQYFGPGTRLLVL.

CDR3 sequence reads: CASSSGDGYNSPLHF. CDR3 bases: TGTGCCAGCAGCTCAGGGGACGGGTATAATTCACCCCTCCACTTT. The chain combines TRBV9 with TRBJ1-6, with TRBD1 as a possible D gene (6 bases). Germline V gene sequence: CDR1 SGDLS, CDR2 YYNGEE. Trimming left V 4 bases short and J 4 bases short, with 12 bases between. CDR3 length: 15 residues.

Ten or more counts support this clonotype. The chain uses TRBV5-1 and TRBJ2-3, with a tentative D call TRBD1 (5 bases). The CDR3 is 16 residues long. Trimming stripped 0 bases from V and 6 bases from J, with 17 bases between. Per the germline V gene, CDR1 is SGHRS and CDR2 is YFSETQ. The CDR3 coding sequence is TGCGCCAGCAGCTTGGAAGGCAGGGTCCGATCGGATACGCAGTATTTT. Protein: CASSLEGRVRSDTQYF.

The table lists this clonotype with a few counts. The rearrangement uses TRBV24-1 and TRBJ2-5; 11 bases agree with TRBD1. Germline CDR1 reads KGHDR; CDR2 reads SFDVKD. The CDR3 has 14 residues. Trimming took 10 bases from V and 4 from J; bases not matched to a gene: 7. The CDR3 here is CATATGTGGETQYF. The CDR3, as DNA: TGTGCCACGGCGACCGGGACAGGGGGAGAGACCCAGTACTTC.

This clonotype appeared a few times. V gene TRBV4-3 combines with J gene TRBJ1-6; 9 bases are a match to TRBD1. The length of the CDR3 is 17 residues. With V trimmed by 4 bases and J by 10 bases, 14 bases remained unmatched. Germline CDR1 reads LGHNA; CDR2 reads YSLEER. DNA for the CDR3: TGCGCCAGCAGCCGGGGGCACGACAGGGGGTCTTACTCACCCCTCCACTTT. Its protein is CASSRGHDRGSYSPLHF.

Notes on this clonotype: A junction end diverges from the germline sequence, so it may reflect a read error. The V and J genes are TRBV6-6 and TRBJ1-2; 8 bases are a match to TRBD1. CDR3 length: 11 residues. CDR1 and CDR2 (germline): MNHNY, SVGAGI (reference sequence). CDR3 nucleotides: TGTGCCAGCAGTCCGTGGACAGGGCGCCTCTTC. Translating gives CASSPWTGRLF.

The J gene is TRBJ2-7, the V gene TRBV7-2; D could derive from TRBD1 or TRBD2 (5 bases each). Trimming left V 1 base short and J 0 bases short, with 16 bases between. The CDR3 has 17 amino acids. Germline V gene sequence: CDR1 SGHTA, CDR2 FQGNSA. In nucleotides, the CDR3 is TGTGCCAGCAGCTTAGGTCGTGGGACCCTAGACTCCTACGAGCAGTACGTC. This encodes CASSLGRGTLDSYEQYV.

The V and J genes are TRBV9 and TRBJ1-6, with D uncertain. The germline gives CDR1 SGDLS, CDR2 YYNGEE. Trimming stripped 3 bases from V and 11 bases from J, with 9 bases between. The CDR3 sequence is 12 residues long. Written as DNA, the CDR3 is TGTGCCAGCAGCGATGGCGGGACACCCCTCCACTTT. It encodes CASSDGGTPLHF.

The chain is built from TRBV20-1 and TRBJ2-1, with 9 positions matching TRBD2. With V trimmed by 0 bases and J by 0 bases, 9 bases remained unmatched. This CDR3 has 18 residues. CDR1 and CDR2 from the germline V gene are DFQATT and SNEGSKA (reference sequence). The CDR3 sequence: CSARDLPSGVYSYNEQFF. The CDR3 coding sequence is TGCAGTGCTAGAGATCTACCTAGCGGGGTGTACTCCTACAATGAGCAGTTCTTC.

This clonotype was seen a handful of times. The gene calls are TRBV20-1 and TRBJ1-2; the D gene is possibly TRBD1 (5 bases). This CDR3 contains 13 residues. Germline assignment: CDR1 DFQATT and CDR2 SNEGSKA (reference sequence). Trimming cost V 6 bases and J 4 bases, with 15 bases left between them. CDR3 in amino acids: CSAGLDRAYGYTF. The CDR3 DNA is TGCAGTGCCGGCCTTGACAGAGCCTATGGCTACACCTTC.

This clonotype was counted a few times. The V call is TRBV7-9, the J call TRBJ2-7, with D tentatively TRBD2 (5 bases). The V and J ends lost 5 bases and 3 bases respectively, with 14 bases between them. CDR1 is SEHNR, CDR2 FQNEAQ, per germline (reference sequence). This CDR3 has 14 amino acids. The CDR3 DNA is TGTGCCAGCAGCCCCTCGGGGAGTGTCTACGAGCAGTACTTC. Its translation is CASSPSGSVYEQYF.

V usage is TRBV4-1 and J usage is TRBJ2-1; TRBD2 agrees at 7 bases. The CDR3 consists of 16 residues. J lost 5 bases, V lost 4 bases, and 11 bases had no gene match. From germline, CDR1 is MGHRA and CDR2 YSYEKL. Written as DNA, the CDR3 is TGCGCCAGCAGCCCCAGAGTCCGGGGGGATGACAATGAGCAGTTCTTC. Its translation is CASSPRVRGDDNEQFF.

V and J are TRBV7-9 and TRBJ2-7, with no clear D. Per the germline V gene, CDR1 is SEHNR and CDR2 is FQNEAQ (reference sequence). With 0 bases removed from V and 2 bases from J, the gap between germline ends came to 8 bases. The CDR3 extends over 14 amino acids. The DNA of the CDR3 is TGTGCCAGCAGCTTAGCTTCCGGTACCTACGAGCAGTACGTC. Its translation is CASSLASGTYEQYV.

This clonotype showed up many times. J is TRBJ1-2 and V is TRBV20-1, with 10 nucleotides matching TRBD1. The germline V gene has CDR1 DFQATT and CDR2 SNEGSKA (reference sequence). The CDR3 runs to 15 residues. With 0 bases clipped from V and 2 bases from J, the junction kept 3 bases outside the gene matches. The CDR3 coding sequence is TGCAGTGCTAGAGATGGGGACAGGGGAAACTATGGCTACACCTTC. It translates to CSARDGDRGNYGYTF.

This clonotype was counted only a few times. This rearrangement joins TRBV20-1 to TRBJ2-1; the match to TRBD2 covers 9 bases. There are 15 residues in the CDR3. V was pared by 6 bases and J by 2 bases, with 8 bases of the junction left unmatched. The germline V gene has CDR1 DFQATT and CDR2 SNEGSKA (reference sequence). CDR3 nucleotides: TGCAGTGCCCCACTAGCGGGCAGAACCTACAATGAGCAGTTCTTC. Protein product: CSAPLAGRTYNEQFF.

The V and J genes are TRBV12-3 or TRBV12-4 and TRBJ1-1, with unresolved D. V was pared by 3 bases and J by 2 bases, with 7 bases between. The CDR3 runs to 13 residues. The CDR3, as DNA: TGTGCCAGCAGTTTCGGCAGTAACACTGAAGCTTTCTTT. Translated: CASSFGSNTEAFF.

This clonotype was counted many times. The chain is built from TRBV4-1 and TRBJ2-5; D gene uncertain. Germline CDR1 and CDR2: MGHRA and YSYEKL. The CDR3 loop spans 13 amino acids. V was cut by 5 bases and J by 14 bases, with 21 bases left in between. The CDR3 nucleotides are TGCGCCAGCAGCGAAACTCTAGGACCTAAGTCCTACTTC. Translated, it gives CASSETLGPKSYF.

This clonotype was seen a handful of times. This chain connects TRBV9 to TRBJ2-1; 9 bases map to TRBD2. The CDR3 has 15 amino acids. Trimming took 1 base from V and 5 from J; bases not matched to a gene: 4. Looked up from germline, CDR1 is SGDLS and CDR2 is YYNGEE. For the CDR3, the DNA is TGTGCCAGCAGCGTAAGAGCGGGGGGAAACAATGAGCAGTTCTTC. Protein product: CASSVRAGGNNEQFF. Full variable domain (remainder filled in from reference TRBV9 and TRBJ2-1): DSGVTQTPKHLITATGQRVTLRCSPRSGDLSVYWYQQSLDQGLQFLIQYYNGEERAKGNILERFSAQQFPDLHSELNLSSLELGDSALYFCASSVRAGGNNEQFFGPGTRLTVL.

The V and J genes are TRBV30 and TRBJ2-1; 7 bases are shared with TRBD2. V shed 0 bases and J 14 bases; nucleotides not matched to a gene: 16. Germline-derived CDR1 and CDR2 are GTSNPN and SVGIG (reference sequence). The CDR3 is made up of 15 amino acids. DNA of the CDR3: TGTGCCTGGAGTGTACCCGGGCTATCTAGTGCGGGGGAGTTCTTC. It is translated as CAWSVPGLSSAGEFF.

This clonotype was seen only a few times. The gene calls are TRBV7-2 and TRBJ2-2; D is ambiguous. This CDR3 has 16 amino acids. Trimming left V 5 bases short and J 1 base short, with 14 bases between. Germline V lookup: CDR1 SGHTA, CDR2 FQGNSA. The chain's CDR3 is CASSPQALVNTGELFF. CDR3 bases: TGTGCCAGCAGCCCCCAAGCACTGGTGAACACCGGGGAGCTGTTTTTT.

The chain carries TRBV12-3 or TRBV12-4 and TRBJ2-5; the D is unclear. This CDR3 comprises 12 residues. The V and J ends lost 4 bases and 5 bases respectively, with 8 bases between them. CDR3 residues: CASSYAGETQYF. CDR3 bases: TGTGCCAGCAGTTATGCCGGGGAGACCCAGTACTTC.

The CDR3 region is CASDGGTDTQYF. The CDR3 DNA reads as TGTGCCAGCGACGGGGGCACAGATACGCAGTATTTT. The genes are TRBV11-1 and TRBJ2-3; D possibly corresponds to TRBD2 (5 bases). CDR1 SGHAT and CDR2 FQDESV come from the germline V gene (reference sequence). V was cut by 8 bases and J by 1 base, with 7 bases left in between. There are 12 residues in the CDR3.

The genes are TRBV15 and TRBJ2-3; possibly TRBD1 for D (5 bases). Germline CDR1 LNHNV, CDR2 YYDKDF (reference sequence). The CDR3 extends over 15 amino acids. V dropped 0 bases and J dropped 2 bases, with 9 bases sitting between them. The CDR3 sequence is CATSREGPLTDTQYF. Here the CDR3 DNA reads TGTGCCACCAGCAGAGAGGGGCCTCTCACAGATACGCAGTATTTT.